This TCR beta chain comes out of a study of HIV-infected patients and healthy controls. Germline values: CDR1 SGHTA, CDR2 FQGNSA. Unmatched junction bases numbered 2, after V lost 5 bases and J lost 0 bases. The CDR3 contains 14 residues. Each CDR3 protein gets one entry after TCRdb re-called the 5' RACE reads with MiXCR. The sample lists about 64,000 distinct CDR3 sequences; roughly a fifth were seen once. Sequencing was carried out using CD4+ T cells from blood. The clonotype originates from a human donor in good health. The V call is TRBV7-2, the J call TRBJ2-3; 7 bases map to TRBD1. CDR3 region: CASSPDRSTDTQYF. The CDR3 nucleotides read TGTGCCAGCAGCCCGGACAGGAGCACAGATACGCAGTATTTT.